This T cell receptor beta chain is from a study of T-cell memory formation after mild COVID-19 (dated by TCRdb to about 2021). In terms of the full investigation: TCR sequence clusters from the two donors were found to be largely donor specific. In two donors, T-cell clones that expanded and contracted after mild COVID-19 were followed by sequencing TCRalpha and TCRbeta repertoires longitudinally. The cohort was made up of two young adult volunteers, one female and one male, who were previously healthy. The investigation overall reported the following: Contracting CD4+ clones turned up mainly in the CM and EM memory subsets, whereas EMRA was where CD8+ clones were enriched. The study included only a couple of mild cases, and larger cohorts that include severe cases with pre-infection samples were judged to be necessary. Some responding clones were detected in pre-infection memory, which suggested that pre-existing cross-reactive memory T cells had joined the SARS-CoV-2 response. From day 15 to 85, contracting clones showed balanced CD4/CD8 phenotypes, whereas a second wave of clones that expanded from day 15 to 37 leaned towards CD4+. SARS-CoV-2 specificity of the second-wave clones peaking on day 37 was not confirmed.

A remark on this clonotype: Its antigen is still unknown. Base-call qualities are not available, and no considerably larger clone is one nucleotide away.

Ficoll-Paque density gradient centrifugation was used to isolate PBMCs. These reads were obtained on an Illumina NovaSeq 6000. Using 5'RACE with constant-segment primers, TCRalpha and TCRbeta cDNA libraries were constructed, with sample barcodes and unique molecular identifiers added in the process. RNA was extracted from every sample with Trizol reagent. Libraries were amplified in two PCR steps, with a second sample barcode and Illumina TruSeq adapters added in the second step. The libraries were sequenced on an Illumina NovaSeq using 2 x 150 bp paired-end reads. As for the authors' bioinformatics: The reads were demultiplexed and collapsed into UMI-guided consensus sequences using migec v1.2.7. Using mixcr v2.1.11, the UMI consensuses were aligned to TRA and TRB V and J templates and assembled into clonotypes. Clonotypes were classified as expanded or contracted when called significant by both edgeR and NoisET, with noise models trained on biological replicates. For edgeR calls, a false discovery rate-adjusted p below 0.01 and a log2 fold-change threshold of 1 were applied. As an exploratory analysis of dynamics, PCA with hierarchical clustering was applied to max-normalized trajectories of the 1000 most abundant clonotypes. Separately sequenced CD4+ and CD8+ repertoires were used to assign the CD4 or CD8 phenotype of responding clones. TCRdb reprocessing: public reads trimmed at Q25 with fastp, clones called with MiXCR, in-frame beta chains kept. Every CDR3 protein is listed once, alongside the most common genes and DNA of its rows. In this record, the V and J calls reflect TCRdb's handling and not the investigators' own analysis. Across this sample there are roughly 400,000 distinct CDR3 sequences, with roughly a quarter seen only once. Clones ranked in the top ten supply 7.5% to 10% of the sample.

Trimming at the junction amounts to 0 bases on V and 1 base on J, and the germline ends lie 12 bases apart. The cysteine opens and the phenylalanine closes a CDR3 of 16 amino acids. The DNA shown is the 48-base CDR3, in frame from base 1. Specimen: PBMCs or a T cell subset sorted from them (not recorded which). Recombination linked TRBV12-3 or TRBV12-4 to TRBJ1-1; tentative D gene TRBD1, with 5 bases matching. The clonotype originates from an adult woman who had mild COVID-19 (a few samples of this study predate the infection). The sample titles of this study are shuffled in the database, so cell type and time point are left out; the donor was told from shared clones. In nucleotide form, the sequence is TGTGCCAGCAGTTTAGCGCTGGCAGGGTGGAACACTGAAGCTTTCTTT. It is translated as CASSLALAGWNTEAFF.